The T cell receptor beta chain described here comes from a study of GPR56 and killer-like receptors on CD4 memory cells (dated by TCRdb to about 2019). For context, the study as a whole: It was proposed in the study that human CD4+ memory T-cell differentiation and cytokine production potential are marked by progressive acquisition of KLRB1, KLRG1, GPR56 and then KLRF1. The healthy blood donors were described in the study as age-matched to the liver disease patients, whose median age was 68 years.

Instrument on record: Illumina HiSeq 2500. For construction of sequencing libraries, the recombined TCRbeta locus was amplified according to a previously published PCR protocol. Per the source publication's procedure: Reads whose average quality score was below 30 were removed, and the reads that remained were processed with IMSEQ. Clonotypes were defined by Vbeta gene, Jbeta gene and CDR3 amino acid sequence. To quantify how much the repertoires of different populations overlapped, the Morisita-Horn index was computed on the top 100 expanded clones. Renyi diversity profiles calculated on the top 100 expanded clones were used to evaluate clonal diversity. Each CDR3 protein sequence appears as one entry after TCRdb reprocessed the reads, and no DNA is included. TCRdb assigned the V and J calls; the authors' analysis was not used. The table for this sample lists approximately 2,400 distinct CDR3 sequences. Of the sample, 3.5% to 4.5% falls within the top ten clones.

Prior to TCRbeta sequencing, five KLR/GPR56-defined CD4+ populations were enriched by fluorescence-activated cell sorting. TCRbeta repertoires of five CD4+ T-cell subsets defined by KLRB1, KLRG1, GPR56 and KLRF1 expression were sequenced to test a linear memory differentiation pathway. TCR-sequenced cells came from peripheral blood of healthy control individuals, reported as five donors in the TCRbeta analysis figure. Heparinized peripheral blood was collected, and every sample was processed within one hour of being retrieved. Blood was diluted 1:2 in PBS, and peripheral blood mononuclear cells were then isolated from the diluted blood at room temperature by Biocoll density gradient centrifugation. Before flow sorting, CD4+ T cells were enriched from freshly isolated PBMCs by magnetic sorting with anti-CD4 MicroBeads. A BD FACSAria II was used to sort CD4+ T cells enriched from PBMCs of healthy donors according to marker expression. Surface staining used anti-KLRB1 clone 191B8, anti-KLRF1 clone 4A4.D10 and anti-KLRG1 clone REA261 antibodies from Miltenyi Biotec.

Regarding this clonotype: The target of this receptor is not known.

Overall study outcomes, separate from this receptor: Diversity and similarity analyses were restricted to the 100 most expanded clones per population rather than full repertoires. The clones that dominated late populations 4 and 5 were also present in early populations 1 and 2, and the authors interpreted this finding as evidence for linear differentiation. Overlap of TCR repertoires was especially pronounced between late populations 4 and 5, and partly extended to population 3. Clonal frequency started low in the marker-negative population and rose progressively along the proposed pathway, while TCRbeta diversity decreased accordingly.

CDR1 and CDR2 (LGHNA, YSLEER) derive from the germline V gene. The CDR3 measures 15 amino acids from cysteine to phenylalanine. A DNA sequence was not provided. The sequence joins TRBV4-3 to TRBJ1-2; no DNA is available, so the TRBD1 call from TCRdb remains unchecked. Sequencing was carried out using memory CD4+ T cells from blood. This TCR was recovered from a human donor in good health. The CDR3 amino acid sequence is: CASTTGTGAIYGYTF.